This T cell receptor (beta chain) is from a study of T cells in Graves' hyperthyroidism and ophthalmopathy. Amplification of TCR beta CDR3 regions used RNA as the template. First-round RT-PCR with HTBI primers amplified the TCR CDR3 region. TCRdb re-called the multiplex PCR reads with MiXCR, one entry per CDR3 protein. The sample has 300,000 or so distinct CDR3 sequences; 15% to 20% are singletons. Trimming removed 1 base from V and 4 bases from J; junction bases left unmatched: 9. The CDR3 consists of 17 residues. Per germline, CDR1 SGHDT and CDR2 YYEEEE. This sequence was found in an older woman with Graves' ophthalmopathy. The genes are TRBV5-6 and TRBJ2-3, with 10 bases aligning to TRBD1. Sequences were obtained from blood. This CDR3 is CASSLFDGTGAADTQYF. Written as DNA, the CDR3 is TGTGCCAGCAGCTTGTTCGATGGGACAGGGGCCGCAGATACGCAGTATTTT.